The 9 T cell receptor beta chains listed next were all sequenced from one sample in a study of blood T cell repertoires in COVID-19. Profiled with immunoSEQ multiplex PCR; TCRdb holds only in-frame clones, not every one. The sample consists of hundreds of thousands of clones, around 91% of them appearing once. The sample was PBMCs or T cells enriched from blood (not recorded which). These TCRs come from a man younger than 35 who had recovered from COVID-19.

Here the CDR3 DNA reads TGCAGCGGGACTAGCGGGGATGAGCAGTACTTC. It codes for CSGTSGDEQYF. This chain links TRBV29-1 with TRBJ2-7; 12 positions match TRBD2. The CDR3 sequence is 11 residues long. The V and J ends lost 7 bases and 7 bases, in that order; junction bases with no gene match: 2. Germline V gene lookup returns CDR1 SQVTM and CDR2 ANQGSEA.

The V and J genes are TRBV7-2 and TRBJ2-2; 7 bases map to TRBD1. CDR1 SGHTA and CDR2 FQGNSA come from the germline V gene. The V segment lost 1 base and the J segment 4 bases; nucleotides outside the gene matches: 3. The CDR3 extends over 15 amino acids. The chain's CDR3 is CASSLGQGSTGELFF. For the CDR3, the DNA is TGTGCCAGCAGCTTAGGACAGGGCTCCACCGGGGAGCTGTTTTTT.

The chain combines TRBV4-2 with TRBJ2-1, with D tentatively TRBD2 (7 bases). Trimming removed 4 bases from V and 7 bases from J, with 20 bases in between. Per germline, CDR1 LGHNA and CDR2 YNFKEQ. The CDR3 sequence is 16 residues long. The CDR3 DNA reads as TGTGCCAGCAGCCCGCGGGGGCGGGAACGTGGGAATGAGCAGTTCTTC. Its protein product is CASSPRGRERGNEQFF.

This chain links TRBV29-1 with TRBJ1-5; 7 bases map to TRBD1. Germline V gives CDR1 SQVTM, CDR2 ANQGSEA. V lost 6 bases to trimming and J lost 4 bases; unmatched junction nucleotides: 12. The CDR3 covers 15 residues. CDR3 DNA: TGCAGCGTGAGCTCGTCCGGGACAGTTAATCAGCCCCAGCATTTT. Its protein is CSVSSSGTVNQPQHF.

V usage is TRBV5-1 and J usage is TRBJ2-7; tentative D call: TRBD2 (5 bases). The CDR3 sequence is 14 residues long. V was shortened by 4 bases and J by 1 base, with 12 bases between the two germline ends. The germline gives CDR1 SGHRS, CDR2 YFSETQ. CDR3: CASSAGSHSYEQYF. The CDR3 coding sequence is TGCGCCAGCAGCGCGGGCTCACATTCCTACGAGCAGTACTTC.

The J gene is TRBJ1-2, the V gene TRBV9, with no clear D. V was pared by 6 bases and J by 5 bases, with 14 bases between. There are 13 residues in the CDR3. The V gene's germline CDR1 is SGDLS and CDR2 YYNGEE. The CDR3 reads CASNAATGYGYTF. The CDR3 DNA follows: TGTGCCAGCAACGCGGCAACGGGGTATGGCTACACCTTC.

The chain recombines TRBV14 with TRBJ2-7, with D perhaps matching TRBD2 (6 bases). This CDR3 region has 16 residues. Germline V gene data show CDR1 as SGHDN and CDR2 as FVKESK. V gave up 3 bases and J gave up 5 bases, with 20 bases separating them. Here the CDR3 reads CASSQHRDSLGHEQYF. For the CDR3, the DNA is TGTGCCAGCAGCCAGCATCGGGACTCCCTCGGGCACGAGCAGTACTTC.

The J gene is TRBJ2-7, the V gene TRBV28; 8 bases align to TRBD2. CDR3 length: 15 amino acids. Per the germline V gene, CDR1 is MDHEN and CDR2 is SYDVKM. V was pared by 7 bases and J by 2 bases, with 10 bases of the junction left unmatched. CDR3 amino acids: CASTYGGTRAYEQYF. The CDR3 nucleotides read TGTGCCAGCACCTATGGGGGGACTAGAGCCTACGAGCAGTACTTC.

This chain joins TRBV4-1 and TRBJ1-1; D possibly corresponds to TRBD1 (5 bases). CDR1 and CDR2 from the germline V gene are MGHRA and YSYEKL. This CDR3 spans 18 amino acids. The germline V and J ends were trimmed by 4 bases and 1 base, with 22 bases remaining between them. CDR3 amino acids: CASSLALAGGGWNTEAFF. CDR3 DNA sequence: TGCGCCAGCAGCCTAGCCCTTGCCGGTGGGGGGTGGAACACTGAAGCTTTCTTT.